This T cell receptor (beta chain) is drawn from a study of T cells in lung cancer brain metastases. Across the whole study: Most of the 20 patients had a tobacco use history. Regarding the study as a whole: Few clones were shared between paired lesions (mean Morisita roughly 0.23); most were lesion-specific.

This clone showed up just once. The antigen remains unidentified. Measured with immunoSEQ multiplex PCR; TCRdb has only the in-frame clones, and not every one. Here the sample spans 3,500 or so clones, just under 90% being singletons. With 3 bases removed from V and 6 bases from J, the gap between germline ends came to 8 bases. This CDR3 region has 12 residues. Germline lookup yields CDR1 SEHNR and CDR2 FQNEAQ (reference sequence). The J gene is TRBJ1-1, the V gene TRBV7-9; a possible D gene is TRBD1 (5 bases). The clonotype originates from a man in his 60s with non-small cell lung cancer. Sequencing was done on a sample of tumor tissue from the primary lung tumor. The chain's CDR3 is CASSFGASEAFF. CDR3 in DNA: TGTGCCAGCAGCTTTGGGGCTTCTGAAGCTTTCTTT.